These T cell receptor beta chains were read from a single sample in a study of cytomegalovirus exposure and HLA in healthy donors. Sequencing used immunoSEQ multiplex PCR; TCRdb keeps in-frame clones, though not all of them. The specimen's table records 70,000 to 75,000 clones. Specimen: PBMCs. The receptors shown here come from a female donor in good health and CMV-seropositive. Both conserved end residues are part of each CDR3. The D gene is left open where the match is weak.

d_call: TRBD1; j_call: TRBJ2-1; v_call: TRBV28; cdr3_nt: TGTGCCAGCAGCTCCGGGACAGGCCATCTTTACAATGAGCAGTTCTTC; cdr3_aa: CASSSGTGHLYNEQFF
d_call: .; j_call: TRBJ2-1; v_call: TRBV6-6; cdr3_nt: TGTGCCAGCAGCTCGACATTAGGGCAGTTCTTC; cdr3_aa: CASSSTLGQFF
d_call: .; j_call: TRBJ2-1; v_call: TRBV7-6; cdr3_nt: TGTGCCAGCAGCTCCCACGACTTTATTCAGTTCTTC; cdr3_aa: CASSSHDFIQFF
d_call: TRBD2; j_call: TRBJ2-7; v_call: TRBV15; cdr3_nt: TGTGCCACCAGCAGCCCTAGCGGGAGCGGTTACGAGCAGTACTTC; cdr3_aa: CATSSPSGSGYEQYF
d_call: TRBD2; j_call: TRBJ2-1; v_call: TRBV9; cdr3_nt: TGTGCCAGCAGCGTAGTAGGGGAGGGTGAGCAGTTCTTC; cdr3_aa: CASSVVGEGEQFF
d_call: .; j_call: TRBJ1-3; v_call: TRBV13; cdr3_nt: TGTGCCAGCAGCTCCATCGGGGGGACCTCTGGAAACACCATATATTTT; cdr3_aa: CASSSIGGTSGNTIYF
d_call: TRBD2; j_call: TRBJ2-3; v_call: TRBV11-2; cdr3_nt: TGTGCCAGCAGAAAAAGCGGGGGCGGCCCAGATACGCAGTATTTT; cdr3_aa: CASRKSGGGPDTQYF
d_call: .; j_call: TRBJ1-3; v_call: TRBV29-1; cdr3_nt: TGCAGCGCCGACTCACGAAGCTCTGGAAACACCATATATTTT; cdr3_aa: CSADSRSSGNTIYF
d_call: TRBD1; j_call: TRBJ2-1; v_call: TRBV7-9; cdr3_nt: TGTGCCAGCAGCTCACAGGGGGAGCAGTTCTTC; cdr3_aa: CASSSQGEQFF
d_call: TRBD1; j_call: TRBJ1-1; v_call: TRBV19; cdr3_nt: TGTGCCAGTAAAACCATCGGGACAGGGGGTAATAACACTGAAGCTTTCTTT; cdr3_aa: CASKTIGTGGNNTEAFF
d_call: .; j_call: TRBJ1-5; v_call: TRBV6-5; cdr3_nt: TGTGCCAGCAGTTCGGGGTCGAATCAGCCCCAGCATTTT; cdr3_aa: CASSSGSNQPQHF
d_call: .; j_call: TRBJ1-4; v_call: TRBV6-5; cdr3_nt: TGTGCCAGCAGTAACGACAGGAGACCCAATGAAAAACTGTTTTTT; cdr3_aa: CASSNDRRPNEKLFF
d_call: TRBD1; j_call: TRBJ1-1; v_call: TRBV11-2; cdr3_nt: TGTGCCAGCAGCGCAAACAGGGGAATGAACACTGAAGCTTTCTTT; cdr3_aa: CASSANRGMNTEAFF
d_call: .; j_call: TRBJ1-5; v_call: TRBV5-6; cdr3_nt: TGTGCCAGCAGCAGAAGGGGGGGTGGCAATCAGCCCCAGCATTTT; cdr3_aa: CASSRRGGGNQPQHF
d_call: .; j_call: TRBJ2-2; v_call: TRBV4-3; cdr3_nt: TGCGCCAGCAGCCAAGGTTCCGGGGCCGGGGAGCTGTTTTTT; cdr3_aa: CASSQGSGAGELFF
d_call: TRBD1; j_call: TRBJ2-5; v_call: TRBV29-1; cdr3_nt: TGCAGCGTTACCCCGGACAGGGCGATAGAGACCCAGTACTTC; cdr3_aa: CSVTPDRAIETQYF
d_call: TRBD1; j_call: TRBJ2-6; v_call: TRBV5-1; cdr3_nt: TGCGCCAGCAGCTTGGTTAGGGGGCCTGGGGCCAACGTCCTGACTTTC; cdr3_aa: CASSLVRGPGANVLTF
d_call: .; j_call: TRBJ2-2; v_call: TRBV6-1; cdr3_nt: TGTGCCAGCAAAAAGGGACAGAACACCGGGGAGCTGTTTTTT; cdr3_aa: CASKKGQNTGELFF
d_call: .; j_call: TRBJ2-5; v_call: TRBV5-6; cdr3_nt: TGTGCCAGCAGCTTGGCCTGGCGGAGCCAAGAGACCCAGTACTTC; cdr3_aa: CASSLAWRSQETQYF
d_call: .; j_call: TRBJ1-4; v_call: TRBV27; cdr3_nt: TGTGCCAGCAGTTTATACCCGCAGAATGAAAAACTGTTTTTT; cdr3_aa: CASSLYPQNEKLFF
d_call: TRBD1; j_call: TRBJ2-7; v_call: TRBV19; cdr3_nt: TGTGCCAGTAGTATAGGTCAGGGGGACACCTACGAGCAGTACTTC; cdr3_aa: CASSIGQGDTYEQYF
d_call: .; j_call: TRBJ1-1; v_call: TRBV4-1; cdr3_nt: TGCGCCAGCAGCCTTTATAGAGACAGCCTGGGCACTGAAGCTTTCTTT; cdr3_aa: CASSLYRDSLGTEAFF
d_call: TRBD1; j_call: TRBJ2-3; v_call: TRBV18; cdr3_nt: TGTGCCAGCTCACCTGGACAGGGGGGAGATACGCAGTATTTT; cdr3_aa: CASSPGQGGDTQYF
d_call: .; j_call: TRBJ1-5; v_call: TRBV29-1; cdr3_nt: TGCAGCGTTTGGGGAGGCCTAAATCAGCCCCAGCATTTT; cdr3_aa: CSVWGGLNQPQHF
d_call: .; j_call: TRBJ2-5; v_call: TRBV7-2; cdr3_nt: TGTGCCAGCAGTTGGGACACCCAAGAGACCCAGTACTTC; cdr3_aa: CASSWDTQETQYF
d_call: .; j_call: TRBJ2-7; v_call: TRBV5-6; cdr3_nt: TGTGCCAGCAGCTTGAGCTCCGGGACTTCCTACGAGCAGTACTTC; cdr3_aa: CASSLSSGTSYEQYF
d_call: TRBD1; j_call: TRBJ2-7; v_call: TRBV5-6; cdr3_nt: TGTGCCAGCAGCTGGACCGGGACAGGGGGCGAATATGGACAGCAGTACTTC; cdr3_aa: CASSWTGTGGEYGQQYF
d_call: .; j_call: TRBJ2-5; v_call: TRBV29-1; cdr3_nt: TGCGCCGGGAGAGGGAAGAACCAGTACTTC; cdr3_aa: CAGRGKNQYF
d_call: .; j_call: TRBJ1-3; v_call: TRBV10-3; cdr3_nt: TGTGCCATCAGTGACAGGGTCTCTGGAAACACCATATATTTT; cdr3_aa: CAISDRVSGNTIYF
d_call: TRBD1; j_call: TRBJ1-2; v_call: TRBV28; cdr3_nt: TGTGCCAGCAGTCCACAGGGGGCCGGCTATGGCTACACCTTC; cdr3_aa: CASSPQGAGYGYTF
d_call: .; j_call: TRBJ2-7; v_call: TRBV5-1; cdr3_nt: TGCGCCAGCAGCGAGGGATCGGGGCAGTACTTC; cdr3_aa: CASSEGSGQYF
d_call: TRBD1; j_call: TRBJ2-5; v_call: TRBV11-2; cdr3_nt: TGTGCCAGCAGCTCAGCCCACAGGGGAGAGACCCAGTACTTC; cdr3_aa: CASSSAHRGETQYF
d_call: .; j_call: TRBJ2-1; v_call: TRBV5-1; cdr3_nt: TGCGCCAGCAGCTTGGGGACTATCGATGAGCAGTTCTTC; cdr3_aa: CASSLGTIDEQFF
d_call: TRBD2; j_call: TRBJ2-7; v_call: TRBV19; cdr3_nt: TGTGCCAGTAGTATGGGGTACGGGGGGGCATCCTACGAGCAGTACTTC; cdr3_aa: CASSMGYGGASYEQYF
d_call: TRBD1; j_call: TRBJ2-7; v_call: TRBV18; cdr3_nt: TGTGCCAGCTCACCACGGGACAGATCCTACGAGCAGTACTTC; cdr3_aa: CASSPRDRSYEQYF
d_call: TRBD1; j_call: TRBJ1-5; v_call: TRBV6-5; cdr3_nt: TGTGCCAGCAGTTCACAGGGGGCATTTTACAATCAGCCCCAGCATTTT; cdr3_aa: CASSSQGAFYNQPQHF
d_call: TRBD1; j_call: TRBJ1-1; v_call: TRBV6-5; cdr3_nt: TGTGCCAGCAGTTACTCCAGGGGGCGCGACACTGAAGCTTTCTTT; cdr3_aa: CASSYSRGRDTEAFF